Below are 21 T cell receptor beta chains sequenced from a single sample in a study of blood T cell repertoires in COVID-19. Sequencing used immunoSEQ multiplex PCR; TCRdb keeps in-frame clones, though not all of them. Of around 33,000 clones listed, nearly 80% were seen once; the top ten hold approximately 36%. Sample: peripheral blood. Source of these receptors: a man aged 80 or over with acute or convalescent COVID-19.

This clone has at least ten counts. V is TRBV19 and J is TRBJ1-3; D uncertain. CDR1 and CDR2 from the germline V gene are LNHDA and SQIVND (reference sequence). CDR3 length equals 14 residues. Trimming shortened V by 1 base and J by 4 bases, and 8 bases separated the two germline ends. DNA for the CDR3: TGTGCCAGTAGTATAGCGCTCGGGGGAAACACCATATATTTT. Protein product: CASSIALGGNTIYF.

The genes are TRBV9 and TRBJ1-3; D is unresolved. The CDR3 has 13 amino acids. CDR1 is SGDLS, CDR2 YYNGEE, per germline. V shed 0 bases and J shed 3 bases, with 4 bases lying between them. This CDR3 reads CASSVVDGNTIYF. In DNA, the CDR3 is TGTGCCAGCAGCGTAGTAGATGGAAACACCATATATTTT. Together with reference TRBV9 and TRBJ1-3, the CDR3 gives the full variable domain: DSGVTQTPKHLITATGQRVTLRCSPRSGDLSVYWYQQSLDQGLQFLIQYYNGEERAKGNILERFSAQQFPDLHSELNLSSLELGDSALYFCASSVVDGNTIYFGEGSWLTVV.

V is TRBV5-4 and J is TRBJ1-4, with TRBD1 matching 9 bases. CDR3 length: 15 amino acids. Unmatched junction bases numbered 4, after V lost 4 bases and J lost 3 bases. From germline, CDR1 is SGHNT and CDR2 YYREEE (reference sequence). CDR3 loop: CASSPRQGANEKLFF. The DNA of the CDR3 is TGTGCCAGCAGCCCGAGACAGGGGGCTAATGAAAAACTGTTTTTT.

The rearrangement uses TRBV25-1 and TRBJ1-2; 12 bases map to TRBD1. This CDR3 has 15 residues. The germline CDR1 and CDR2 sequences are MGHDK and SYGVNS. Losses at the gene ends were 5 bases for V and 8 bases for J; bases not matched to a gene: 9. The CDR3 DNA follows: TGTGCCAGCAGTCCCCCGGGACAGGGGGCTGTAGGCTACACCTTC. Residues: CASSPPGQGAVGYTF.

J is TRBJ2-3 and V is TRBV20-1, with D tentatively TRBD1 (5 bases). There are 11 residues in the CDR3. Germline CDR1 is DFQATT and CDR2 is SNEGSKA (reference sequence). Trimming cost V 5 bases and J 6 bases, with 9 bases left between them. This CDR3 reads CSALNRDTQYF. The DNA of the CDR3 is TGCAGTGCTCTGAACAGGGATACGCAGTATTTT.

This chain uses TRBV6-2 or TRBV6-3 with TRBJ1-1; 8 bases match TRBD1. Germline V CDR1 and CDR2: MNHEY, SVGEGT. The CDR3 length is 16 residues. Unmatched junction bases numbered 14, after V lost 6 bases and J lost 5 bases. CDR3 loop: CASSPSLGQGWTEAFF. As DNA, the CDR3 is TGTGCCAGCAGCCCTTCTCTTGGACAGGGTTGGACTGAAGCTTTCTTT.

The V and J genes are TRBV5-1 and TRBJ2-1, with D perhaps TRBD2 (5 bases). The CDR3 consists of 14 residues. Germline V gene lookup returns CDR1 SGHRS and CDR2 YFSETQ. V was clipped by 4 bases and J by 7 bases, with 15 bases between them. The CDR3 reads CASSRGSPPNEQFF. In DNA, the CDR3 is TGCGCCAGCAGCAGAGGGAGTCCCCCTAATGAGCAGTTCTTC.

The V call is TRBV24-1, the J call TRBJ2-5; 11 nucleotides align to TRBD2. Germline-derived CDR1 and CDR2 are KGHDR and SFDVKD. There are 16 residues in the CDR3. Trimming cost V 3 bases and J 3 bases; bases outside gene matches: 5. The CDR3 bases are TGTGCCACCAGTGATCCCTCGACTAGCGGGGAAGAGACCCAGTACTTC. This encodes CATSDPSTSGEETQYF.

This chain uses TRBV6-2 or TRBV6-3 with TRBJ1-1, with 7 bases matching TRBD1. The CDR3 has 14 residues. J gave up 5 bases and V 2 bases, and 5 bases lay outside the gene matches. Germline V gene lookup returns CDR1 MNHEY and CDR2 SVGEGT. Here the CDR3 DNA reads TGTGCCAGCAGTTACAGGGGGCACGGTACTGAAGCTTTCTTT. Protein sequence: CASSYRGHGTEAFF.

This clone is a singleton in its sample. The chain uses TRBV29-1 and TRBJ2-1; no clear D. Germline-derived CDR1 and CDR2 are SQVTM and ANQGSEA. V was shortened by 5 bases and J by 15 bases, with 14 bases between the two germline ends. CDR3 length equals 10 residues. The CDR3 sequence is CSVLTPWRFF. DNA of the CDR3: TGCAGCGTTCTGACTCCTTGGAGGTTCTTC.

This clone was seen a few times. The V gene is TRBV7-2, the J gene TRBJ1-6, with D perhaps matching TRBD1 (6 bases). CDR3 length: 17 residues. The V and J ends lost 5 bases and 7 bases respectively, with 21 bases between them. Germline V gene data show CDR1 as SGHTA and CDR2 as FQGNSA. The DNA for the CDR3 is TGTGCCAGCAGCCCGAGAGAGGTGTGGGGGCGGAATTCACCCCTCCACTTT. The encoded protein is CASSPREVWGRNSPLHF. Full variable domain (outside the CDR3, taken from reference TRBV7-2 and TRBJ1-6): GAGVSQSPSNKVTEKGKDVELRCDPISGHTALYWYRQSLGQGLEFLIYFQGNSAPDKSGLPSDRFSAERTGGSVSTLTIQRTQQEDSAVYLCASSPREVWGRNSPLHFGNGTRLTVT.

CDR3 protein: CAWSQGGGNSPLHF. The CDR3, as DNA: TGTGCCTGGAGCCAGGGAGGGGGAAATTCACCCCTCCACTTT. The rearrangement joins TRBV30 to TRBJ1-6, with D possibly TRBD1 on 6 matching bases. The CDR3 loop spans 14 amino acids. Germline loops: CDR1 GTSNPN, CDR2 SVGIG (reference sequence). Trimming took 3 bases from V and 7 from J, leaving 13 bases between them.

This clone was recorded only once. The chain is built from TRBV5-1 and TRBJ2-3; no clear D. V was shortened by 5 bases and J by 4 bases, with 8 bases between the two germline ends. The CDR3 loop spans 12 amino acids. CDR1 and CDR2 from the germline V gene are SGHRS and YFSETQ. The CDR3 here is CASRAEADTQYF. The CDR3 coding sequence is TGCGCCAGCAGGGCCGAAGCAGATACGCAGTATTTT.

This CDR3 reads CASSTTGTGELFF. The CDR3 DNA sequence: TGTGCCAGCAGCACCACGGGGACCGGGGAGCTGTTTTTT. J is TRBJ2-2 and V is TRBV7-3; possibly TRBD2 for D (5 bases). Germline CDR1 SGHTA, CDR2 FQGTGA. Trimming stripped 5 bases from V and 5 bases from J, with 9 bases between. The CDR3 loop spans 13 amino acids. The full variable domain, its missing parts supplied by reference TRBV7-3 and TRBJ2-2, is GAGVSQTPSNKVTEKGKYVELRCDPISGHTALYWYRQSLGQGPEFLIYFQGTGAADDSGLPNDRFFAVRPEGSVSTLKIQRTERGDSAVYLCASSTTGTGELFFGEGSRLTVL.

The J gene is TRBJ1-4, the V gene TRBV19; D is uncertain. The CDR3 covers 14 residues. Germline CDR1 LNHDA, CDR2 SQIVND (reference sequence). Trimming shortened V by 5 bases and J by 5 bases, and 12 bases separated the two germline ends. The CDR3: CASSRIPGNEKLFF. CDR3 in DNA: TGTGCCAGTAGTCGAATCCCGGGGAATGAAAAACTGTTTTTT.

CDR3 loop: CASSTLGTGNTGELFF. CDR3 bases: TGTGCCAGCAGCACGCTTGGGACAGGGAACACCGGGGAGCTGTTTTTT. The chain carries TRBV5-6 and TRBJ2-2; TRBD1 matches 8 bases. The CDR3 extends over 16 amino acids. After removal of 4 bases from V and 1 base from J, the junction contained 6 bases not matched to a gene. Germline values: CDR1 SGHDT, CDR2 YYEEEE.

The chain links TRBV11-3 to TRBJ1-2; D not certain. This CDR3 comprises 12 residues. V lost 3 bases and J lost 8, with 10 bases in between. The germline V gene has CDR1 SGHNT and CDR2 YENEEA. CDR3 sequence reads: CASSLGDGGYTF. The DNA of the CDR3 is TGTGCCAGCAGCTTGGGAGACGGAGGCTACACCTTC.

The V and J genes are TRBV11-3 and TRBJ1-1, with no clear D. V was cut by 3 bases and J by 3 bases, with 5 bases left in between. Germline CDR1 reads SGHNT; CDR2 reads YENEEA. This CDR3 comprises 12 residues. The CDR3 bases are TGTGCCAGCAGCTTCGGGGACACTGAAGCTTTCTTT. Residues: CASSFGDTEAFF.

This chain joins TRBV6-5 and TRBJ1-1; the D is unclear. Germline loops: CDR1 MNHEY, CDR2 SVGAGI. The CDR3 runs to 11 residues. V shed 4 bases and J shed 4 bases, with 4 bases lying between them. The CDR3 spells CASSSLTEAFF. CDR3 sequence (DNA): TGTGCCAGCAGTTCCCTCACTGAAGCTTTCTTT.

This clone occurred once. The chain joins TRBV5-6 to TRBJ2-2, with unresolved D. Germline values: CDR1 SGHDT, CDR2 YYEEEE. V lost 2 bases and J 0 bases, leaving 20 bases between the germline ends. The CDR3 contains 19 residues. CDR3 nucleotides: TGTGCCAGCAGCTTCTACTTATCTTCGGGTCCCGCGAACACCGGGGAGCTGTTTTTT. Translated: CASSFYLSSGPANTGELFF.

This clone occurred once. The CDR3 sequence: CASRHGTGTYNEQFF. CDR3 DNA: TGTGCCAGCAGGCATGGGACAGGGACTTACAATGAGCAGTTCTTC. The genes are TRBV7-2 and TRBJ2-1; 9 nucleotides align to TRBD1. Trimming cost V 6 bases and J 4 bases; bases outside gene matches: 7. CDR3 length: 15 amino acids. Germline lookup yields CDR1 SGHTA and CDR2 FQGNSA.